Below are 12 T cell receptor beta chains sequenced from a single sample in a study of T cells after somatic rescue of genetic block. Sequencing used immunoSEQ multiplex PCR; TCRdb keeps in-frame clones, though not all of them. Of 110,000 or so clones in the sample, about nine tenths were seen once. Material for sequencing was peripheral blood mononuclear cells (PBMCs). These receptors came from a young woman.

The chain couples TRBV27 to TRBJ1-1; D unresolved. Trimming removed 4 bases from V and 1 base from J, with 7 bases in between. The germline CDR1 and CDR2 sequences are MNHEY and SMNVEV (reference sequence). There are 13 residues in the CDR3. CDR3 loop: CASSSGKNTEAFF. CDR3 bases: TGTGCCAGCAGTTCGGGGAAGAACACTGAAGCTTTCTTT.

The chain combines TRBV9 with TRBJ2-7, with 9 nucleotides matching TRBD1. This CDR3 has 15 amino acids. V shed 4 bases, J shed 3 bases, and the junction held 8 bases outside the gene matches. Per the germline V gene, CDR1 is SGDLS and CDR2 is YYNGEE. CDR3 DNA: TGTGCCAGCAGCCCTCGAAGGACAGGGGACTACGAGCAGTACTTC. Its translation is CASSPRRTGDYEQYF.

This clone was detected only once. The rearrangement links TRBV9 to TRBJ1-1; D gene unclear. The germline gives CDR1 SGDLS, CDR2 YYNGEE. The V end lost 4 bases, the J end lost 3 bases, and 7 bases lay between the germline ends. This CDR3 region has 12 residues. The CDR3 here is CASSPGDTEAFF. The CDR3 DNA follows: TGTGCCAGCAGCCCTGGGGACACTGAAGCTTTCTTT. Using reference TRBV9 and TRBJ1-1 for the parts outside the CDR3, the full variable domain is DSGVTQTPKHLITATGQRVTLRCSPRSGDLSVYWYQQSLDQGLQFLIQYYNGEERAKGNILERFSAQQFPDLHSELNLSSLELGDSALYFCASSPGDTEAFFGQGTRLTVV.

This chain uses TRBV7-9 with TRBJ1-1; unclear D gene. Trimming removed 5 bases from V and 5 bases from J, with 9 bases in between. The CDR3 runs to 12 residues. Per the germline V gene, CDR1 is SEHNR and CDR2 is FQNEAQ (reference sequence). CDR3 DNA: TGTGCCAGCAGCCCACAAAGAACTGAAGCTTTCTTT. This sequence encodes CASSPQRTEAFF.

The V call is TRBV18, the J call TRBJ2-7, with D possibly TRBD2 on 5 matching bases. V was shortened by 3 bases and J by 3 bases, with 12 bases between the two germline ends. CDR1 KGHSH and CDR2 LQKENI come from the germline V gene. The CDR3 runs 14 residues. The CDR3 sequence: CASSPYSADYEQYF. CDR3 nucleotides: TGTGCCAGCTCACCCTACTCAGCGGACTACGAGCAGTACTTC.

The rearrangement uses TRBV28 and TRBJ1-1; the match to TRBD1 covers 7 bases. The germline CDR1 and CDR2 sequences are MDHEN and SYDVKM. CDR3 size: 14 residues. V dropped 6 bases and J dropped 3; count of bases not matched to a gene: 7. Here the CDR3 DNA reads TGTGCCAGCAGGGTGACAGGGAGGGACACTGAAGCTTTCTTT. This gives the protein CASRVTGRDTEAFF.

The chain combines TRBV7-8 with TRBJ2-7; D uncertain. CDR1 and CDR2 (germline): SGHVS, FQNEAQ. V lost 5 bases, J lost 2 bases, and 10 bases lay in between. The CDR3 runs to 13 residues. The chain's CDR3 is CASSVGFTYEQYF. The CDR3 bases are TGTGCCAGCAGCGTGGGTTTCACCTACGAGCAGTACTTC. Full variable domain (outside the CDR3, taken from reference TRBV7-8 and TRBJ2-7): GAGVSQSPRYKVAKRGQDVALRCDPISGHVSLFWYQQALGQGPEFLTYFQNEAQLDKSGLPSDRFFAERPEGSVSTLKIQRTQQEDSAVYLCASSVGFTYEQYFGPGTRLTVT.

The chain links TRBV30 to TRBJ1-1; TRBD1 matches 7 bases. J gave up 8 bases and V 5 bases, and 14 bases lay outside the gene matches. Germline lookup yields CDR1 GTSNPN and CDR2 SVGIG (reference sequence). This CDR3 has 14 residues. Here the CDR3 DNA reads TGTGCCTGGGAGGGAAGGGACAGCCCGTCGGAAGCTTTCTTT. Residues: CAWEGRDSPSEAFF.

This clone was counted once. J is TRBJ1-3 and V is TRBV9; D gene uncertain. V lost 3 bases to trimming and J lost 0 bases, with 16 bases between them. The CDR3 has 17 residues. CDR1 and CDR2 from the germline V gene are SGDLS and YYNGEE. The CDR3 sequence is CASSAPGLGGSGNTIYF. The CDR3 region has the DNA TGTGCCAGCAGCGCCCCGGGCTTGGGTGGCTCTGGAAACACCATATATTTT.

This clone has only one observation. V gene TRBV5-4 combines with J gene TRBJ2-7, with TRBD1 matching 8 bases. Germline V gives CDR1 SGHNT, CDR2 YYREEE (reference sequence). The V and J ends lost 0 bases and 2 bases, in that order; junction bases with no gene match: 4. This CDR3 spans 15 amino acids. Here the CDR3 reads CASSLGRTGPYEQYF. CDR3 coding DNA: TGTGCCAGCAGCTTGGGAAGGACAGGGCCCTACGAGCAGTACTTC.

The V call is TRBV7-2, the J call TRBJ1-6, with unresolved D. The CDR3 totals 16 residues. Between the trimmed V and J ends, which lost 5 bases and 2 bases, there was a span of 13 bases. The germline CDR1 and CDR2 sequences are SGHTA and FQGNSA. CDR3 nucleotides: TGTGCCAGCAGCACCGAAGGGTTCGCCTATAATTCACCCCTCCACTTT. Amino acids: CASSTEGFAYNSPLHF.

This clone was observed a single time. The chain employs TRBV6-4 and TRBJ2-1, with a possible D match to TRBD2 (7 bases). The CDR3 loop spans 15 amino acids. Germline CDR1 reads MRHNA; CDR2 reads SNTAGT. Trimming took off 8 bases at V and 8 bases at J, with 22 bases between the two ends. CDR3 nucleotide sequence: TGTGCCAGCCAAAGTGGGTGGGGGGGCAACGATGAGCAGTTCTTC. Protein: CASQSGWGGNDEQFF.